One and the same sample provided the 25 T cell receptor beta chains below, sequenced in a study of vaccination effects on CD4 cells after COVID-19. Measured with immunoSEQ multiplex PCR; TCRdb has only the in-frame clones, and not every one. The data show 45,000 or so clones, roughly three quarters seen once. When more than 9 days of culture had elapsed, CD4+ T cells were isolated. These receptors' antigens are unknown. The sample consisted of CD4+ T cells from PBMCs cultured without peptide, taken before COVID-19 vaccination. Receptors were obtained from a human donor who had a prior SARS-CoV-2 infection.

This clone was observed a handful of times. V is TRBV11-2 and J is TRBJ2-1, with D possibly matching TRBD1 (5 bases). Trimming took 3 bases from V and 8 from J, leaving 11 bases between them. The germline V gene has CDR1 SGHAT and CDR2 FQNNGV. This CDR3 contains 13 residues. CDR3 DNA: TGTGCCAGCAGCTTGCAGGGTCCCCATGAGCAGTTCTTC. It encodes CASSLQGPHEQFF.

This chain joins TRBV18 and TRBJ1-5; perhaps TRBD1 as D (5 bases). Germline CDR1 KGHSH, CDR2 LQKENI. The CDR3 loop spans 16 amino acids. V dropped 1 base and J dropped 4 bases, with 14 bases sitting between them. CDR3 sequence reads: CASSPRQGELNQPQHF. Here the CDR3 DNA reads TGTGCCAGCTCACCACGGCAGGGCGAACTAAATCAGCCCCAGCATTTT.

J is TRBJ1-1 and V is TRBV3-1 (or the pseudogene TRBV3-2); unclear D gene. CDR3 length: 14 residues. Trimming cost V 1 base and J 0 bases, with 6 bases left between them. The germline CDR1 and CDR2 sequences are LGHDT and YNNKEL (reference sequence). This CDR3 is CASSQADMNTEAFF. The CDR3 bases are TGTGCCAGCAGCCAAGCCGATATGAACACTGAAGCTTTCTTT.

The chain has TRBV7-2 and TRBJ2-3, with 7 bases lining up with TRBD2. The CDR3 has 18 residues. CDR1 is SGHTA, CDR2 FQGNSA, per germline. The V and J ends lost 1 base and 4 bases, in that order; junction bases with no gene match: 14. CDR3 DNA: TGTGCCAGCAGCTTAGTCCACCTTCGGGGGGATTCTGCAGATACGCAGTATTTT. This sequence encodes CASSLVHLRGDSADTQYF.

This clone was recorded only once. The rearrangement joins TRBV30 to TRBJ2-7, with 7 bases that match TRBD1. CDR3 length: 14 amino acids. Germline CDR1 is GTSNPN and CDR2 is SVGIG (reference sequence). The CDR3 DNA sequence: TGTGCGGGGAGCCAGAAGGGGGCACCCTACGAGCAGTACTTC. It specifies CAGSQKGAPYEQYF. Complete variable domain (other parts from reference TRBV30 and TRBJ2-7): SQTIHQWPATLVQPVGSPLSLECTVEGTSNPNLYWYRQAAGRGLQLLFYSVGIGQISSEVPQNLSASRPQDRQFILSSKKLLLSDSGFYLCAGSQKGAPYEQYFGPGTRLTVT.

The chain employs TRBV6-5 and TRBJ2-5, with D perhaps given as TRBD1 or TRBD2 (5 bases each). This CDR3 region has 15 residues. Trimming removed 10 bases from V and 1 base from J, with 19 bases in between. Germline V gene sequence: CDR1 MNHEY, CDR2 SVGAGI. DNA of the CDR3: TGTGCCACCCAATGGGCAGGGAGCCTCCAAGAGACCCAGTACTTC. It encodes CATQWAGSLQETQYF.

The chain carries TRBV7-9 and TRBJ2-7; D not certain. With 2 bases removed from V and 3 bases from J, the gap between germline ends came to 8 bases. Germline CDR1 and CDR2: SEHNR and FQNEAQ (reference sequence). This CDR3 is built from 13 residues. Written as DNA, the CDR3 is TGTGCCAGCAGCTTAAGCCCCGGCTACGAGCAGTACTTC. Translated: CASSLSPGYEQYF.

The chain links TRBV5-6 to TRBJ2-1; D is unresolved. Germline V CDR1 and CDR2: SGHDT, YYEEEE. CDR3 length equals 13 residues. Trimming cost V 0 bases and J 10 bases, with 11 bases left between them. CDR3 nucleotide sequence: TGTGCCAGCAGCTTGGTAGGCATTGAGGAGCAGTTCTTC. It is translated as CASSLVGIEEQFF.

The chain links TRBV19 to TRBJ2-5, with unresolved D. Between the trimmed V and J ends, which lost 7 bases and 3 bases, there was a span of 9 bases. CDR1 and CDR2 from the germline V gene are LNHDA and SQIVND (reference sequence). The CDR3 is made up of 12 amino acids. The DNA of the CDR3 is TGTGCCAGTAAGTCCCGGGAAGAGACCCAGTACTTC. Its translation: CASKSREETQYF.

This chain joins TRBV7-9 and TRBJ2-5, with 12 bases that match TRBD2. Germline assignment: CDR1 SEHNR and CDR2 FQNEAQ (reference sequence). The CDR3 is 16 amino acids. The V gene end was trimmed by 4 bases and the J gene end by 5 bases; junction bases not matched to a gene: 8. Written as DNA, the CDR3 is TGTGCCAGCAGCTGGAGAAGACTAGCGGGAGATGAGACCCAGTACTTC. It codes for CASSWRRLAGDETQYF.

The chain uses TRBV6-5 and TRBJ2-7, with D possibly matching TRBD2 (6 bases). Trimming shortened V by 3 bases and J by 3 bases, and 15 bases separated the two germline ends. The length of the CDR3 is 15 residues. Germline V gives CDR1 MNHEY, CDR2 SVGAGI. The CDR3, as DNA: TGTGCCAGCAGTTATTCCGGGAGATGGGACTACGAGCAGTACTTC. This encodes CASSYSGRWDYEQYF.

The genes are TRBV20-1 and TRBJ1-1; D gene unclear. Germline assignment: CDR1 DFQATT and CDR2 SNEGSKA (reference sequence). This CDR3 region has 14 residues. The V end lost 3 bases, the J end lost 1 base, and 12 bases lay between the germline ends. CDR3 residues: CSASRSSQNTEAFF. The CDR3 coding sequence is TGCAGTGCTAGTAGGAGTTCCCAGAACACTGAAGCTTTCTTT.

V and J are TRBV20-1 and TRBJ2-3; 7 bases map to TRBD1. Trimming removed 3 bases from V and 2 bases from J; junction bases left unmatched: 2. The CDR3 spans 13 residues. Germline CDR1 is DFQATT and CDR2 is SNEGSKA (reference sequence). CDR3: CSASEGATDTQYF. The CDR3 DNA is TGCAGTGCTAGTGAGGGGGCCACAGATACGCAGTATTTT.

The V call is TRBV2, the J call TRBJ1-5; a possible D gene is TRBD1 (6 bases). CDR3 size: 18 residues. The V and J ends lost 1 base and 1 base respectively, with 17 bases between them. CDR1 is SNHLY, CDR2 FYNNEI, per germline. The DNA for the CDR3 is TGTGCCAGCAGTGAAGTTTCACCGGGGGCGCCGAGCAATCAGCCCCAGCATTTT. Amino acid sequence: CASSEVSPGAPSNQPQHF. The variable domain in full, completed from reference TRBV2 and TRBJ1-5, reads EPEVTQTPSHQVTQMGQEVILRCVPISNHLYFYWYRQILGQKVEFLVSFYNNEISEKSEIFDDQFSVERPDGSNFTLKIRSTKLEDSAMYFCASSEVSPGAPSNQPQHFGDGTRLSIL.

The chain combines TRBV30 with TRBJ2-2, with D maybe TRBD1 (5 bases). Germline CDR1 and CDR2: GTSNPN and SVGIG (reference sequence). V shed 2 bases and J shed 3 bases, with 10 bases lying between them. The CDR3 sequence is 14 residues long. The CDR3 nucleotides are TGTGCCTGGAGTATCGACAGATACACCGGGGAGCTGTTTTTT. Translating gives CAWSIDRYTGELFF.

This clone has a handful of counts. CDR3: CASRYIQGFLFF. Written as DNA, the CDR3 is TGTGCCAGCAGGTATATACAGGGGTTTCTGTTCTTC. The chain couples TRBV7-9 to TRBJ2-1; 7 bases align to TRBD1. Unmatched junction bases numbered 11, after V lost 6 bases and J lost 15 bases. CDR1 is SEHNR and CDR2 is FQNEAQ in the germline V gene (reference sequence). The CDR3 length is 12 residues.

The chain is built from TRBV11-3 and TRBJ2-1; D not certain. Germline CDR1 and CDR2: SGHNT and YENEEA. The CDR3 is 15 amino acids. Trimming pared 5 bases from V and 5 bases from J, leaving 16 bases between. CDR3 region: CASSLAARVDNEQFF. Written as DNA, the CDR3 is TGTGCCAGCAGCCTGGCAGCTAGGGTTGACAATGAGCAGTTCTTC.

This rearrangement joins TRBV30 to TRBJ1-5; D gene uncertain. V lost 5 bases, J lost 4 bases, and 12 bases lay in between. Germline V gene data show CDR1 as GTSNPN and CDR2 as SVGIG (reference sequence). This CDR3 region has 13 residues. The CDR3 coding sequence is TGTGCCTGGGCAGAGGGTGGGAATCAGCCCCAGCATTTT. It is translated as CAWAEGGNQPQHF.

The chain combines TRBV11-1 with TRBJ2-1; D call uncertain. This CDR3 is 13 amino acids long. Germline CDR1 reads SGHAT; CDR2 reads FQDESV (reference sequence). The V end lost 1 base, the J end lost 8 bases, and 9 bases lay between the germline ends. The CDR3 DNA is TGTGCCAGCAGCTTAGACCCCTTGGATGAGCAGTTCTTC. Its translation: CASSLDPLDEQFF.

J is TRBJ1-6 and V is TRBV30; D is uncertain. There are 13 residues in the CDR3. Germline CDR1 reads GTSNPN; CDR2 reads SVGIG (reference sequence). V was shortened by 1 base and J by 6 bases, with 7 bases between the two germline ends. The CDR3 region has the DNA TGTGCCTGGAGTGAGGGTTTTAATTCACCCCTCCACTTT. It translates to CAWSEGFNSPLHF.

The chain carries TRBV5-6 and TRBJ1-2; 9 nucleotides line up with TRBD1. J was trimmed by 6 bases and V by 4 bases; bases with no gene match: 13. There are 16 residues in the CDR3. Germline-derived CDR1 and CDR2 are SGHDT and YYEEEE. The CDR3 protein is CASSRKSQTGGNGYTF. As DNA, the CDR3 is TGTGCCAGCAGCCGAAAATCACAGACAGGGGGTAATGGCTACACCTTC. The full variable domain, rest sourced from reference TRBV5-6 and TRBJ1-2, is DAGVTQSPTHLIKTRGQQVTLRCSPKSGHDTVSWYQQALGQGPQFIFQYYEEEERQRGNFPDRFSGHQFPNYSSELNVNALLLGDSALYLCASSRKSQTGGNGYTFGSGTRLTVV.

Only a few counts were recorded for this clone. V usage is TRBV15 and J usage is TRBJ2-5, with 9 nucleotides matching TRBD2. Looked up from germline, CDR1 is LNHNV and CDR2 is YYDKDF (reference sequence). V trimming: 4 bases; J trimming: 0 bases; junction bases outside the gene matches: 3. CDR3 length: 15 amino acids. The CDR3 spells CATSKRLADQETQYF. DNA for the CDR3: TGTGCCACCAGCAAAAGACTAGCGGACCAAGAGACCCAGTACTTC. Supplemented by reference TRBV15 and TRBJ2-5, the full variable domain reads DAMVIQNPRYQVTQFGKPVTLSCSQTLNHNVMYWYQQKSSQAPKLLFHYYDKDFNNEADTPDNFQSRRPNTSFCFLDIRSPGLGDTAMYLCATSKRLADQETQYFGPGTRLLVL.

This clone came up once. The rearrangement joins TRBV9 to TRBJ2-2, with TRBD1 identical over 8 bases. The V segment lost 0 bases and the J segment 3 bases; nucleotides outside the gene matches: 16. From germline, CDR1 is SGDLS and CDR2 YYNGEE. There are 20 residues in the CDR3. CDR3 protein: CASSVDYLSFGTGDTGELFF. The CDR3 DNA is TGTGCCAGCAGCGTAGACTACCTTTCTTTTGGGACAGGTGACACCGGGGAGCTGTTTTTT. The complete variable domain, with remaining parts taken from reference TRBV9 and TRBJ2-2, reads DSGVTQTPKHLITATGQRVTLRCSPRSGDLSVYWYQQSLDQGLQFLIQYYNGEERAKGNILERFSAQQFPDLHSELNLSSLELGDSALYFCASSVDYLSFGTGDTGELFFGEGSRLTVL.

This clone was observed a single time. The J gene is TRBJ1-1, the V gene TRBV6-5, with 8 bases identical to TRBD1. CDR1 is MNHEY, CDR2 SVGAGI, per germline. The trim removed 6 bases at V and 3 bases at J, leaving 6 bases unmatched. This CDR3 has 14 amino acids. CDR3 DNA: TGTGCCAGCAGGCCAGGGGGCGAGGACACTGAAGCTTTCTTT. Translating it yields CASRPGGEDTEAFF.

The V and J genes are TRBV19 and TRBJ2-2, with D possibly matching TRBD1 (5 bases). The CDR3 totals 17 residues. The ends were cut back, 3 bases at V and 4 bases at J, with 18 bases in the middle. The V gene's germline CDR1 is LNHDA and CDR2 SQIVND (reference sequence). This chain's CDR3 is CASSIIGDSPGTGELFF. The CDR3 coding sequence is TGTGCCAGTAGTATTATTGGAGACAGTCCGGGCACCGGGGAGCTGTTTTTT.